This passage covers 19 T cell receptor beta chains from one sample sequenced in a study of glioma-infiltrating T cells after dendritic cell vaccination. Stated time point: after dendritic cell vaccination, including at tumor progression/relapse. TCRdb's copy holds only in-frame clones and misses some; the assay was immunoSEQ multiplex PCR. The sample includes 75,000 to 95,000 clones, 80% to 90% of them seen just once. The material sequenced was blood, taken after dendritic cell vaccination. The source is a human donor with glioblastoma.

This clone was counted a few times. The CDR3 bases are TGTGCCAGCAGCGTAGACCCAGCGGGAGGCGAGCAGTTCTTC. Translating gives CASSVDPAGGEQFF. The rearrangement joins TRBV9 to TRBJ2-1; 9 positions match TRBD2. The ends lost 0 bases at V and 10 bases at J; junction bases unmatched: 5. CDR3 size: 14 residues. Germline-derived CDR1 and CDR2 are SGDLS and YYNGEE.

The V and J genes are TRBV19 and TRBJ2-6; no reliable D call. V lost 7 bases and J lost 0, with 7 bases in between. Germline V gene data show CDR1 as LNHDA and CDR2 as SQIVND (reference sequence). This CDR3 has 14 residues. As DNA, the CDR3 is TGTGCCAGTACCTCCTCCTCTGGGGCCAACGTCCTGACTTTC. The encoded protein is CASTSSSGANVLTF. Full variable domain (remainder filled in from reference TRBV19 and TRBJ2-6): DGGITQSPKYLFRKEGQNVTLSCEQNLNHDAMYWYRQDPGQGLRLIYYSQIVNDFQKGDIAEGYSVSREKKESFPLTVTSAQKNPTAFYLCASTSSSGANVLTFGAGSRLTVL.

Notes on this clone: At one boundary the junction diverges from the germline segment, which might be a read error. Different DNA sequences within this sample yield the same CDR3. The rearrangement uses TRBV19 and TRBJ1-4; 7 positions match TRBD1. Germline CDR1 LNHDA, CDR2 SQIVND (reference sequence). The CDR3 consists of 14 residues. CDR3 DNA sequence: TGTGCCAGTAGAATCGGACAGGCCAATGAAAAACTGTTTTTC. It codes for CASRIGQANEKLFF.

In this sample, this clone turned up a few times. The V gene is TRBV6-1, the J gene TRBJ1-5; 8 nucleotides line up with TRBD1. Germline-derived CDR1 and CDR2 are MNHNS and SASEGT. Trimming took 7 bases from V and 2 from J; bases not matched to a gene: 7. The CDR3 runs to 15 residues. The CDR3 loop is CASTGGRAGNQPQHF. In DNA form, the CDR3 reads TGTGCCAGCACAGGGGGCAGGGCGGGCAATCAGCCCCAGCATTTT.

V gene TRBV11-1 combines with J gene TRBJ2-1; weak D call: TRBD2 (5 bases). Germline CDR1 reads SGHAT; CDR2 reads FQDESV (reference sequence). The V end was cut by 2 bases, the J end by 0 bases, with 14 bases between. The CDR3 totals 17 residues. CDR3 nucleotide sequence: TGTGCCAGCAGCTTATCCCGGGGTCTGAGCTCCTACAATGAGCAGTTCTTC. This sequence encodes CASSLSRGLSSYNEQFF.

The gene calls are TRBV27 and TRBJ1-5; D is unresolved. Trimming took off 3 bases at V and 1 base at J, with 10 bases between the two ends. This CDR3 is 15 amino acids long. Germline V gene data show CDR1 as MNHEY and CDR2 as SMNVEV (reference sequence). In DNA form, the CDR3 reads TGTGCCAGCAGTTTGAGTCAGGCGAGCAATCAGCCCCAGCATTTT. It codes for CASSLSQASNQPQHF.

The chain carries TRBV4-1 and TRBJ1-4, with TRBD1 matching 7 bases. V lost 4 bases to trimming and J lost 5 bases; unmatched junction nucleotides: 7. Germline V gene lookup returns CDR1 MGHRA and CDR2 YSYEKL. The CDR3 is 15 residues long. CDR3 region: CASSRGTVSNEKLFF. Written as DNA, the CDR3 is TGCGCCAGCAGCCGGGGGACAGTTTCAAATGAAAAACTGTTTTTT.

This chain joins TRBV6-5 and TRBJ2-1, with 16 bases identical to TRBD2. Trimming took 7 bases from V and 6 from J; bases not matched to a gene: 3. CDR3 length: 15 residues. Germline CDR1 MNHEY, CDR2 SVGAGI. CDR3 loop: CASKGLAGGSNEQFF. CDR3 in DNA: TGTGCCAGCAAGGGACTAGCGGGGGGGTCCAATGAGCAGTTCTTC.

The table lists this clone with a count of one. This chain connects TRBV6-1 to TRBJ1-2; 7 positions agree with TRBD1. Trimming took 6 bases from V and 6 from J; bases not matched to a gene: 7. The CDR3 runs to 13 residues. CDR1 MNHNS and CDR2 SASEGT come from the germline V gene. The chain's CDR3 is CASRVRGLDGYTF. CDR3 in DNA: TGTGCCAGCAGGGTCAGGGGGTTAGATGGCTACACCTTC.

This clone was seen a single time. The CDR3 DNA reads as TGCGCCAGCAGCTTGGGGGACTCCCTTTATGAGCAGTTCTTC. Its translation is CASSLGDSLYEQFF. The chain recombines TRBV5-1 with TRBJ2-1, with D perhaps matching TRBD2 (6 bases). V was pared by 0 bases and J by 8 bases, with 12 bases between. The V gene's germline CDR1 is SGHRS and CDR2 YFSETQ. The length of the CDR3 is 14 residues.

V and J are TRBV7-9 and TRBJ2-1, with 8 nucleotides matching TRBD2. Germline loops: CDR1 SEHNR, CDR2 FQNEAQ (reference sequence). The CDR3 covers 15 residues. Unmatched junction bases numbered 7, after V lost 6 bases and J lost 3 bases. The CDR3: CASSLQRELYNEQFF. CDR3 coding DNA: TGTGCCAGCAGTCTCCAGCGGGAGCTCTACAATGAGCAGTTCTTC. The whole variable domain, filled in from reference TRBV7-9 and TRBJ2-1, reads DTGVSQNPRHKITKRGQNVTFRCDPISEHNRLYWYRQTLGQGPEFLTYFQNEAQLEKSRLLSDRFSAERPKGSFSTLEIQRTEQGDSAMYLCASSLQRELYNEQFFGPGTRLTVL.

The chain joins TRBV25-1 to TRBJ1-2; 7 nucleotides align to TRBD1. The length of the CDR3 is 15 residues. Trimming took 1 base from V and 7 from J; bases not matched to a gene: 9. The V gene's germline CDR1 is MGHDK and CDR2 SYGVNS. The CDR3 DNA sequence: TGTGCCAGCAGTGAATCGGGACAGCGGCGAGCTGGCTACACCTTC. It translates to CASSESGQRRAGYTF.

J is TRBJ2-3 and V is TRBV5-1; perhaps TRBD1 as D (6 bases). V lost 9 bases and J lost 0, with 17 bases in between. CDR3 size: 15 residues. CDR1 and CDR2 (germline): SGHRS, YFSETQ. CDR3 sequence: CATSTGTSSTDTQYF. CDR3 DNA: TGCGCCACCTCTACCGGGACATCTAGCACAGATACGCAGTATTTT.

The rearrangement joins TRBV7-8 to TRBJ2-2; TRBD2 aligns across 8 bases. The V segment lost 5 bases and the J segment 0 bases; nucleotides outside the gene matches: 5. The CDR3 contains 16 residues. Germline CDR1 is SGHVS and CDR2 is FQNEAQ. The DNA of the CDR3 is TGTGCCAGCAGCCGTCGGGAGGGCGCGAACACCGGGGAGCTGTTTTTT. Encoded protein: CASSRREGANTGELFF.

This CDR3 is CAWSDANTDTQYF. The CDR3 DNA follows: TGTGCCTGGAGCGATGCGAACACAGATACGCAGTATTTT. V usage is TRBV30 and J usage is TRBJ2-3; the D is unclear. CDR1 and CDR2 (germline): GTSNPN, SVGIG (reference sequence). The CDR3 runs 13 residues. Trimming stripped 3 bases from V and 2 bases from J, with 9 bases between.

The CDR3 DNA sequence: TGTGCCAGCAAAGGGGGAGGGGGGACCGGGGAGCTGTTTTTT. Its protein product is CASKGGGGTGELFF. The V gene is TRBV6-5, the J gene TRBJ2-2; maybe TRBD2 (7 bases). The CDR3 runs to 14 residues. V was shortened by 7 bases and J by 5 bases, with 14 bases between the two germline ends. The germline gives CDR1 MNHEY, CDR2 SVGAGI.

The genes are TRBV5-4 and TRBJ1-1; 7 nucleotides agree with TRBD1. Unmatched junction bases numbered 8, after V lost 2 bases and J lost 1 base. CDR3 length: 16 residues. Germline-derived CDR1 and CDR2 are SGHNT and YYREEE (reference sequence). Written as DNA, the CDR3 is TGTGCCAGCAGCTTCGAGGGACAGAGGGCGAACACTGAAGCTTTCTTT. Amino acids: CASSFEGQRANTEAFF.

V usage is TRBV15 and J usage is TRBJ2-5; the D gene is possibly TRBD2 (6 bases). Trimming removed 1 base at V and 5 bases at J, with 14 bases between. Germline V CDR1 and CDR2: LNHNV, YYDKDF (reference sequence). The CDR3 covers 15 residues. The CDR3 region is CATSRGPGREETQYF. In nucleotides, the CDR3 is TGTGCCACCAGCAGAGGGCCGGGTCGGGAGGAGACCCAGTACTTC. The full variable domain, with the rest looked up from reference TRBV15 and TRBJ2-5, is DAMVIQNPRYQVTQFGKPVTLSCSQTLNHNVMYWYQQKSSQAPKLLFHYYDKDFNNEADTPDNFQSRRPNTSFCFLDIRSPGLGDTAMYLCATSRGPGREETQYFGPGTRLLVL.

The V call is TRBV7-9, the J call TRBJ2-3, with 15 bases fitting TRBD2. The CDR3 length is 16 residues. CDR1 SEHNR and CDR2 FQNEAQ come from the germline V gene (reference sequence). The J segment lost 6 bases and the V segment lost 6 bases, leaving 7 bases of the junction unmatched. DNA of the CDR3: TGTGCCAGCAGTTACGGACTAGCGGGGGGGGAGGATACGCAGTATTTT. Amino acids: CASSYGLAGGEDTQYF.